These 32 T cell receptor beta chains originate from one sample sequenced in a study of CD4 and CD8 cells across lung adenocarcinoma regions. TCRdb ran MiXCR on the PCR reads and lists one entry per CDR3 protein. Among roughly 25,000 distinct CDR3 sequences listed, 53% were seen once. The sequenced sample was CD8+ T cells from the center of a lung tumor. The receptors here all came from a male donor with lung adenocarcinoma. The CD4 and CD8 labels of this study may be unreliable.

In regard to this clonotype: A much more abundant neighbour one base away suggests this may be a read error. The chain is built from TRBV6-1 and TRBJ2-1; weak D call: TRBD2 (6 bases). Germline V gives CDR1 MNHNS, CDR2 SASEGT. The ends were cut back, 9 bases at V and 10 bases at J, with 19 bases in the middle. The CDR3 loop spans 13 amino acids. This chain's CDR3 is CASIRAGSYEQFF. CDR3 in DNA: TGTGCCAGTATCAGGGCGGGGTCCTACGAGCAGTTCTTC.

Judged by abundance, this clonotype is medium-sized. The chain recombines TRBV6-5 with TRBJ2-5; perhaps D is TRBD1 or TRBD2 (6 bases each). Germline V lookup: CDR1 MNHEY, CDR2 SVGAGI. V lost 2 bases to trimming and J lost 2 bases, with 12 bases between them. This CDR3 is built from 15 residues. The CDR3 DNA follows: TGTGCCAGCAGTTACGGGGGGACAACGCAAGAGACCCAGTACTTC. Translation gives CASSYGGTTQETQYF.

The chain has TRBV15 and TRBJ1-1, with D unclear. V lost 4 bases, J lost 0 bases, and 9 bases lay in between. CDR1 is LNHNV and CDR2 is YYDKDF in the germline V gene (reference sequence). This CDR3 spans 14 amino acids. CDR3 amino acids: CATSTRDLNTEAFF. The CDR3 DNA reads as TGTGCCACCAGCACCAGAGATTTGAACACTGAAGCTTTCTTT.

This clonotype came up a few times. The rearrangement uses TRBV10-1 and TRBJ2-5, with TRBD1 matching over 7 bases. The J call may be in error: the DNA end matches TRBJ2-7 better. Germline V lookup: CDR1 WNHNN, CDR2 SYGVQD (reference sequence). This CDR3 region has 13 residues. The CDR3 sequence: CASSAGTAYEQYF. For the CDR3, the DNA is TGCGCCAGCAGTGCCGGGACAGCCTACGAGCAGTACTTC.

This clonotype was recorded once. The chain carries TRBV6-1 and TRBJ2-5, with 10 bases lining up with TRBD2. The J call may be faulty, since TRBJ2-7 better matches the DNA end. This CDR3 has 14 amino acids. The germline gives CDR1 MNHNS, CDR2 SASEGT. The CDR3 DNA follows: TGTGCCAGCAGTCCCGGGACTAGCGCCGGCGAGCAGTACTTC. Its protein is CASSPGTSAGEQYF.

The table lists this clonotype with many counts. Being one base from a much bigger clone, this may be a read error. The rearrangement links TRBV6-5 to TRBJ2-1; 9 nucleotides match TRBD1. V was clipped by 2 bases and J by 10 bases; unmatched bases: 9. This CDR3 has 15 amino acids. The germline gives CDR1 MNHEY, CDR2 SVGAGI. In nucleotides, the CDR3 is TGTGCCAGCAGTTACACGGGACAGGGTTTCGGCGAGCAGTTCTTC. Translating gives CASSYTGQGFGEQFF.

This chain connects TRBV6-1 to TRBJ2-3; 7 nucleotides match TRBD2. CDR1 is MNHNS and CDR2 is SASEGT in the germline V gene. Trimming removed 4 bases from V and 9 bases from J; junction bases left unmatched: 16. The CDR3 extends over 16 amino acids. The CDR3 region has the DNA TGTGCCAGCAGTGCGGCGGGACTATGGGCCAAAGACACGCAGTATTTT. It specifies CASSAAGLWAKDTQYF.

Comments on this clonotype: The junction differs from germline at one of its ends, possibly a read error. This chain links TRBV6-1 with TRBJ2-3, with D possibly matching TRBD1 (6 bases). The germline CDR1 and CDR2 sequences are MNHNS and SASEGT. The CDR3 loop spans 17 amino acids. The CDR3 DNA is TGTGCCAGCAGTGGAGCGCCGCGGGTGGGCTGGACAGACACTCAGTATTTC. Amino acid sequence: CASSGAPRVGWTDTQYF.

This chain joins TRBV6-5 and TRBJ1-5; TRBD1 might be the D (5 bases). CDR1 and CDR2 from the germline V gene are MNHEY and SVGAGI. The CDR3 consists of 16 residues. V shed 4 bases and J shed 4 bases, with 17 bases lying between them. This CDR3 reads CASSLGLEGRNQPQHF. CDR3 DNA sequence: TGTGCCAGCAGTTTGGGACTAGAGGGTAGGAATCAGCCCCAGCATTTT.

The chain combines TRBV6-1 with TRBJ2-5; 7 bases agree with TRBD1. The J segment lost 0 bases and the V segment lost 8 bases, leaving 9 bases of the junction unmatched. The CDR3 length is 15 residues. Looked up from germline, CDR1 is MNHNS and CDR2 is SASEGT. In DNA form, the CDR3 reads TGTGCCAGCGGGGCAGGGGGTGGTGACCAAGAGACCCAGTACTTC. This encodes CASGAGGGDQETQYF.

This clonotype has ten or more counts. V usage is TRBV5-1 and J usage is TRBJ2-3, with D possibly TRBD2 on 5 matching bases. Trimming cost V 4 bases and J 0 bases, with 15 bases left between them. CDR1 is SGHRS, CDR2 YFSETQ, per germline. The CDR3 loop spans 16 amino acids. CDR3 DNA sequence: TGCGCCAGCAGCCCCATTCCCGGGAAGAGCACAGATACGCAGTATTTT. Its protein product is CASSPIPGKSTDTQYF.

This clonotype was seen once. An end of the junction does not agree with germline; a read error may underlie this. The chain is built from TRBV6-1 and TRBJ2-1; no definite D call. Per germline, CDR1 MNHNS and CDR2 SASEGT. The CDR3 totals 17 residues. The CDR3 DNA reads TGTGCCAGCAGTGATTACCGCGAGATTACCACCTACGATGAGCAGTTCTTT. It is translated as CASSDYREITTYDEQFF.

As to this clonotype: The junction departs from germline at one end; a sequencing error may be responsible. CDR3 sequence reads: CASREAGTRVQDTQYF. DNA of the CDR3: TGTGCCAGCAGGGAAGCCGGGACCCGGGTCCAGGATACGCAGTATTTT. V usage is TRBV6-1 and J usage is TRBJ2-3; D may correspond to TRBD1 or TRBD2 (5 bases each). The CDR3 sequence is 16 residues long. Germline CDR1 MNHNS, CDR2 SASEGT.

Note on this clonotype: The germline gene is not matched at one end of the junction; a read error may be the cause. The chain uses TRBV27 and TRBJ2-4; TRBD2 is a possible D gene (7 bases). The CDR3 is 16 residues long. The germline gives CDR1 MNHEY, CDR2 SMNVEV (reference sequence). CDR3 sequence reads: CASSLRGGLAKNIQYF. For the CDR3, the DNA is TGTGCCAGCAGCCTGCGCGGGGGCCTAGCCAAAAACATCCAGTACTTC.

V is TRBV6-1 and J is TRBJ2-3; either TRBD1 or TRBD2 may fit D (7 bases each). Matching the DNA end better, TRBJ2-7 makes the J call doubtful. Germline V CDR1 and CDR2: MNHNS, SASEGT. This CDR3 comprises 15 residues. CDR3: CAGGPGAGGGDTQYF. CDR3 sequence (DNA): TGTGCCGGGGGGCCCGGGGCAGGGGGGGGAGATACGCAGTACTTC.

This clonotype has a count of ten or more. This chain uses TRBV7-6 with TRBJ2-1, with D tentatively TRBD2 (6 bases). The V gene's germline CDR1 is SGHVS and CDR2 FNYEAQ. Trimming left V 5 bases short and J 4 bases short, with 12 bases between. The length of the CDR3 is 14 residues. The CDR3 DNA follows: TGTGCCAGCAGCCGGAGGGCCGGGTACAATGAGCAGTTCTTC. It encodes CASSRRAGYNEQFF.

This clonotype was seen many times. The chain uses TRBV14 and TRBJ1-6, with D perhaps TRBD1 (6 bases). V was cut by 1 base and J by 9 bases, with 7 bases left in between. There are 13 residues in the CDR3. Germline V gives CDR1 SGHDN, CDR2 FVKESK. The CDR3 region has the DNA TGTGCCAGCAGCCAAGTACAGGGTTCACCCCTCCACTTT. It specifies CASSQVQGSPLHF.

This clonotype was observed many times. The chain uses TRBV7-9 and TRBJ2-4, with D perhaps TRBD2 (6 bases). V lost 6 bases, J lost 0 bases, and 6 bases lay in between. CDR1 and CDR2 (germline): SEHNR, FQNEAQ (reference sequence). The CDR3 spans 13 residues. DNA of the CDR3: TGTGCCAGCAGGGGACTAGCCAAAAACATTCAGTACTTC. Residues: CASRGLAKNIQYF.

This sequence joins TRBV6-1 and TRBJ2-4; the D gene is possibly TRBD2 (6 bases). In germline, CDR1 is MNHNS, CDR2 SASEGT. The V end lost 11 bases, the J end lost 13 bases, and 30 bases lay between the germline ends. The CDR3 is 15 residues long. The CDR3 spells CAGGTAGRAQNTQYF. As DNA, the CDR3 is TGTGCCGGGGGGACTGCTGGCCGGGCCCAAAACACCCAGTACTTC.

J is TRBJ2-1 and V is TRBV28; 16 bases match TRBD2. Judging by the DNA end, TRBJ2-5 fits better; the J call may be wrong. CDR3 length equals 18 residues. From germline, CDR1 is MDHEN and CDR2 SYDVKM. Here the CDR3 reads CASRLSGTSGRAVETQYF. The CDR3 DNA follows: TGTGCCAGCAGACTCTCCGGGACTAGCGGGAGGGCCGTTGAGACCCAGTACTTC.

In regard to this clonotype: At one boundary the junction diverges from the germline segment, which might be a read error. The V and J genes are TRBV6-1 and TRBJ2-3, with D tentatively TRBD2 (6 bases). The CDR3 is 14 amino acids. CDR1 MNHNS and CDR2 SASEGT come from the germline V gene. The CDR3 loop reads CAGSGALAPETQYF. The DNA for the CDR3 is TGTGCGGGCAGTGGGGCTCTAGCGCCAGAGACGCAGTACTTT.

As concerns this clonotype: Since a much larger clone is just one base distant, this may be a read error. The CDR3 region is CASSQGPVREQFF. The CDR3 DNA reads TGTGCCAGCAGCCAAGGCCCCGTTCGGGAGCAGTTCTTC. V and J are TRBV7-2 and TRBJ2-1; D is unresolved. Germline V gene data show CDR1 as SGHTA and CDR2 as FQGNSA. The CDR3 sequence is 13 residues long. V lost 5 bases to trimming and J lost 10 bases, with 15 bases between them.

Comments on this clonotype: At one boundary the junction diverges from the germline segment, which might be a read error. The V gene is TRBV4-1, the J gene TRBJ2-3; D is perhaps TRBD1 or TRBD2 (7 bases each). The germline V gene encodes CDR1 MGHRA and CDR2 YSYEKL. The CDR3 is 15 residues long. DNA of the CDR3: TGCGCCAGGGGCCAAGGGGGCGGGAGCACAGATACGCAGTATTTC. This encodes CARGQGGGSTDTQYF.

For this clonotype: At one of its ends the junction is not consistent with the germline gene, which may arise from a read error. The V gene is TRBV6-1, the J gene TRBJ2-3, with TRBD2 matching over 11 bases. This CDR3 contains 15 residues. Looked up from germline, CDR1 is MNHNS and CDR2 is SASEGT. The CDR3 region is CASWGTSGHKDTQYF. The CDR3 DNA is TGTGCCAGTTGGGGGACTAGCGGACACAAAGATACTCAGTACTTT.

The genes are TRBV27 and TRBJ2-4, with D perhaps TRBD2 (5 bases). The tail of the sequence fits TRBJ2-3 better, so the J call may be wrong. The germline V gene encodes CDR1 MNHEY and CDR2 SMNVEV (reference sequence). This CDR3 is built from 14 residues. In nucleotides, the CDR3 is TGTCGCAGCTCTCCCCTGGGAGCCAAAAACACGCAGTATTTT. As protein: CRSSPLGAKNTQYF.

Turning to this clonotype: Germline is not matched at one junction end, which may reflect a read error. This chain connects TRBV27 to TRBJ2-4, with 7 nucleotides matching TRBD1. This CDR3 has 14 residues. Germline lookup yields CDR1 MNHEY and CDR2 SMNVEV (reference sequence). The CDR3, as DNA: TGTGCCAGCAGGCCGCTAGGGGGCAAAAACACTCAGTACTTC. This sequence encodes CASRPLGGKNTQYF.

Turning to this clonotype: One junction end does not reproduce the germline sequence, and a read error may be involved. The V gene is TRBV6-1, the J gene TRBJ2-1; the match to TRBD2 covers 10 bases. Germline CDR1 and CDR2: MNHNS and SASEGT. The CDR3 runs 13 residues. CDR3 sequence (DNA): TGTGCCAGCAGTGACACGGCTAGCGGGAGTGTGCTCTTC. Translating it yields CASSDTASGSVLF.

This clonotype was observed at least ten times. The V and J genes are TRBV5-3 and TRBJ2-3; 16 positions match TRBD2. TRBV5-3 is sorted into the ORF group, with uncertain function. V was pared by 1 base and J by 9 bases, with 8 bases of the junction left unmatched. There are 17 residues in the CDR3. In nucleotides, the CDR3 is TGTGCCAGAAGCTTGAGGGGACTAGCGGGAGGGCCTCCCACGCAGTATTTT. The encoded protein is CARSLRGLAGGPPTQYF.

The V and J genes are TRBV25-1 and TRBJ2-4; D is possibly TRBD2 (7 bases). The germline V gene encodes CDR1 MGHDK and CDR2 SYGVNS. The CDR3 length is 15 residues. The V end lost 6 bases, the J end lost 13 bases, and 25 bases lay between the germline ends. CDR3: CASRGGLGAKGTQYF. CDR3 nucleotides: TGTGCCAGCAGGGGGGGGCTGGGAGCCAAAGGTACGCAGTACTTC. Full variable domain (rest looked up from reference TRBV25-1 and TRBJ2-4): EADIYQTPRYLVIGTGKKITLECSQTMGHDKMYWYQQDPGMELHLIHYSYGVNSTEKGDLSSESTVSRIRTEHFPLTLESARPSHTSQYLCASRGGLGAKGTQYFGAGTRLSVL.

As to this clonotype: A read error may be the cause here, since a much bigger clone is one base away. The CDR3, as DNA: TGTGCCAGCAGTGAAGAAGGAGCGGGGTACTTC. Its translation is CASSEEGAGYF. The chain links TRBV6-1 to TRBJ2-5; possible D gene TRBD2, 6 bases. In germline, CDR1 is MNHNS, CDR2 SASEGT. Trimming took 1 base from V and 13 from J, leaving 10 bases between them. The CDR3 totals 11 residues.

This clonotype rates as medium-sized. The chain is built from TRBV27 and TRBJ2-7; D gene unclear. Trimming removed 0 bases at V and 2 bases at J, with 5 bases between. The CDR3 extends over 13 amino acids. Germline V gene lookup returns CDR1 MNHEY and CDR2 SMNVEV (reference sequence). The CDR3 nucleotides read TGTGCCAGCAGTTTATCCGCAGCCTACGAGCAGTACTTC. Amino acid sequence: CASSLSAAYEQYF.

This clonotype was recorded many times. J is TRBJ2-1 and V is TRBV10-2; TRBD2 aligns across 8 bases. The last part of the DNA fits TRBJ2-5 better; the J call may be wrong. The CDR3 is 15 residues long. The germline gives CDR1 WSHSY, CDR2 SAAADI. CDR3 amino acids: CASSKGRGARETQYF. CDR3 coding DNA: TGCGCCAGCAGTAAGGGGCGGGGGGCCCGGGAGACCCAGTACTTC.